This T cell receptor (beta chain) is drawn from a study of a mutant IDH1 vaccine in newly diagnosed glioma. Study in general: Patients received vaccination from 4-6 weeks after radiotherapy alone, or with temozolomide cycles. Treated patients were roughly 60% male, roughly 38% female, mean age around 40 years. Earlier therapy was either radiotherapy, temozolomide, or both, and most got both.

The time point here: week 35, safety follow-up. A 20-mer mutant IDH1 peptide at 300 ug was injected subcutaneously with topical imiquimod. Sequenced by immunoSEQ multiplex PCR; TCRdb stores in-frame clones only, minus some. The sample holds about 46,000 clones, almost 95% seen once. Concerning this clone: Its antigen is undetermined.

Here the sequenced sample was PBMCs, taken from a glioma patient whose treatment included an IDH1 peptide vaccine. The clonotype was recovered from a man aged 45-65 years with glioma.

CDR3 coding DNA: TGCGCCAGCAGCCCCCGGGACAGGGAAGAAAAACTGTTTTTT. As protein: CASSPRDREEKLFF. This chain links TRBV5-1 with TRBJ1-4; 9 bases are a match to TRBD1. The trim removed 4 bases at V and 8 bases at J, leaving 6 bases unmatched. CDR1 SGHRS and CDR2 YFSETQ come from the germline V gene. The CDR3 totals 14 residues.